Below are 7 T cell receptor beta chains sequenced from a single sample in a study of blood T cell repertoires in COVID-19. Data came from immunoSEQ multiplex PCR; TCRdb stores just in-frame clones and leaves some out. This sample has roughly 400,000 clones, with roughly 87% found just once. Input material: PBMCs or T cells enriched from blood (not recorded which). The source of these receptors is a man between 18 and 35 years old who had recovered from COVID-19.

The chain links TRBV7-3 to TRBJ2-5; 9 bases fit TRBD1. Germline lookup yields CDR1 SGHTA and CDR2 FQGTGA. The CDR3 is 18 amino acids. Trimming took 5 bases from V and 2 from J; bases not matched to a gene: 15. This chain's CDR3 is CASSRGRGTGPLQETQYF. CDR3 bases: TGTGCCAGCAGCCGAGGGCGGGGGACAGGGCCATTACAAGAGACCCAGTACTTC.

J is TRBJ1-2 and V is TRBV5-1; TRBD1 agrees at 10 bases. Germline CDR1 is SGHRS and CDR2 is YFSETQ. V lost 5 bases to trimming and J lost 5 bases; unmatched junction nucleotides: 6. This CDR3 is built from 14 residues. In nucleotides, the CDR3 is TGCGCCAGCAGTCCCAGGGACAGGGGATATGGCTACACCTTC. It yields the protein CASSPRDRGYGYTF.

The J gene is TRBJ1-6, the V gene TRBV28, with 7 bases matching TRBD1. The CDR3 is made up of 14 amino acids. The germline V gene has CDR1 MDHEN and CDR2 SYDVKM. J lost 7 bases, V lost 6 bases, and 6 bases had no gene match. The CDR3 sequence is CASRKGTVNSPLHF. For the CDR3, the DNA is TGTGCCAGCAGAAAAGGGACAGTGAATTCACCCCTCCACTTT.

The chain combines TRBV27 with TRBJ2-1, with 13 positions matching TRBD2. The CDR3 totals 18 residues. The junction had 13 bases not matched to a gene; V was cut back by 5 bases and J by 6 bases. Per the germline V gene, CDR1 is MNHEY and CDR2 is SMNVEV (reference sequence). Here the CDR3 reads CASSTSPGLAGVPNEQFF. CDR3 in DNA: TGTGCCAGCAGTACCTCCCCCGGACTAGCGGGAGTACCCAATGAGCAGTTCTTC.

This clone was detected only a few times. This chain uses TRBV2 with TRBJ1-4; 8 nucleotides align to TRBD1. Germline V gene data show CDR1 as SNHLY and CDR2 as FYNNEI. The CDR3 runs to 14 residues. Germline trimming cut 7 bases from V and 8 bases from J; bases unmatched to any gene: 9. The DNA for the CDR3 is TGTGCCAGCATTCAGGACAGGGCGGACGAAAAACTGTTTTTT. Its translation is CASIQDRADEKLFF.

The chain links TRBV11-2 to TRBJ2-7, with TRBD2 as a possible D gene (5 bases). The length of the CDR3 is 14 residues. From germline, CDR1 is SGHAT and CDR2 FQNNGV. V was shortened by 2 bases and J by 3 bases, with 11 bases between the two germline ends. The chain's CDR3 is CASSLIFGDYEQYF. CDR3 bases: TGTGCCAGCAGCTTAATCTTCGGGGACTACGAGCAGTACTTC. Complete variable domain (other parts from reference TRBV11-2 and TRBJ2-7): EAGVAQSPRYKIIEKRQSVAFWCNPISGHATLYWYQQILGQGPKLLIQFQNNGVVDDSQLPKDRFSAERLKGVDSTLKIQPAKLEDSAVYLCASSLIFGDYEQYFGPGTRLTVT.

The CDR3 protein is CASSQQGPQNQPQHF. CDR3 DNA: TGCGCCAGCAGCCAGCAGGGGCCCCAGAATCAGCCCCAGCATTTT. The chain uses TRBV4-1 and TRBJ1-5; tentatively, D is TRBD1 (6 bases). Trimming stripped 3 bases from V and 4 bases from J, with 13 bases between. This CDR3 has 15 residues. The V gene's germline CDR1 is MGHRA and CDR2 YSYEKL.